The present T cell receptor beta chain was sequenced within a study of beta chain features in type 1 diabetes. Study-wide points: Shorter templates might be favored by PCR, and equally so in patients and in controls.

Based on CD45RO/CCR7/CD25/CD127/CD95/CD27, CD4+ regulatory, stem cell-like memory, naive and central memory cells were sorted. The entirety of the isolated RNA underwent reverse transcription, so expressed TCRB transcripts were sequenced. TCRdb keeps only in-frame clones here, not all; method: immunoSEQ multiplex PCR. Of 220,000 or so clones in the sample, 68% were seen once. A word on this clone: Its antigen is undetermined.

The TCR originated in a man aged 30 to 39 in good health. Specimen: naive CD4+ T cells from blood.

The CDR3 sequence is CASSPNVGQYIQYF. DNA for the CDR3: TGTGCCAGCAGCCCAAATGTGGGTCAATACATTCAGTACTTC. The chain joins TRBV11-2 to TRBJ2-4; D uncertain. V lost 5 bases and J 8 bases, leaving 16 bases between the germline ends. CDR1 and CDR2 (germline): SGHAT, FQNNGV. The CDR3 is made up of 14 amino acids.